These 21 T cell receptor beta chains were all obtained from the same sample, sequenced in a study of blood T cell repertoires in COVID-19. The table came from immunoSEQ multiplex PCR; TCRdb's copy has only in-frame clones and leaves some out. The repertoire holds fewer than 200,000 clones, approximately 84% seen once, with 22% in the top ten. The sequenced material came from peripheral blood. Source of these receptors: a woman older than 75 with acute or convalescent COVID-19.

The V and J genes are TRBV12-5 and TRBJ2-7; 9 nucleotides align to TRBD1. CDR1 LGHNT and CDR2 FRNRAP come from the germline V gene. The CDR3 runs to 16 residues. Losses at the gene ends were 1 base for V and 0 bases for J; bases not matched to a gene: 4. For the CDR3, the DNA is TGTGCTAGTGGTTTGGGGGACAGGGTTAGCTCCTACGAGCAGTACTTC. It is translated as CASGLGDRVSSYEQYF.

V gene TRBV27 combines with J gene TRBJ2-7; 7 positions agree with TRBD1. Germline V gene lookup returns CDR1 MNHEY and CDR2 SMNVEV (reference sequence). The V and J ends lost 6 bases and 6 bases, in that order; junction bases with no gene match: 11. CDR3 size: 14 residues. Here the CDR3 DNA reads TGTGCCAGCAGGCTCATTGGGGCAGGGGGCGAGCAGTACTTC. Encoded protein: CASRLIGAGGEQYF.

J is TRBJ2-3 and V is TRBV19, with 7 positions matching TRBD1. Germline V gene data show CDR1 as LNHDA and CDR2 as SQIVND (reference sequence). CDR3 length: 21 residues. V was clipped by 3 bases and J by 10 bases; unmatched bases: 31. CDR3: CASSIFFGVTGSFPVLTPQYF. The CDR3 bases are TGTGCCAGTAGTATTTTCTTTGGGGTGACAGGGTCCTTCCCGGTCCTCACTCCGCAGTATTTT.

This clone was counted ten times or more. The CDR3 bases are TGTGCCAGCAGCCCGGGACAGGGGGCGCTTTCCTACGAGCAGTACTTC. Encoded protein: CASSPGQGALSYEQYF. The rearrangement uses TRBV5-8 and TRBJ2-7, with 12 bases aligning to TRBD1. With 4 bases clipped from V and 1 base from J, the junction kept 6 bases outside the gene matches. CDR1 SGHTS and CDR2 YDEGEE come from the germline V gene. The CDR3 length is 16 residues.

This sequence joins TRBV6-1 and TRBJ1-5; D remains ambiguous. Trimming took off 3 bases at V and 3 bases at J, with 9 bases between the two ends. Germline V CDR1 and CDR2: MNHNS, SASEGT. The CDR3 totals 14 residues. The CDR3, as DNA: TGTGCCAGCAGTGAGGGGAGATACAATCAGCCCCAGCATTTT. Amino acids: CASSEGRYNQPQHF.

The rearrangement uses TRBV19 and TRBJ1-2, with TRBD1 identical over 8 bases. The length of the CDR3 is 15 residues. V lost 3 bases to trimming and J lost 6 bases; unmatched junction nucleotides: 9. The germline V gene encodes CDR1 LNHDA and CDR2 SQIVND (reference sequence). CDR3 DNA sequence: TGTGCCAGTAGTATCGGACAGGGTCGACGGGATGGCTACACCTTC. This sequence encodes CASSIGQGRRDGYTF.

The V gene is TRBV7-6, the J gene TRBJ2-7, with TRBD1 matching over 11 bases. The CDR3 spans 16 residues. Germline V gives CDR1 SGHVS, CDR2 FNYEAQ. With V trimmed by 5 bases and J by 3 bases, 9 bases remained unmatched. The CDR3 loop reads CASSMDTGTGGYEQYF. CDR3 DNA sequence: TGTGCCAGCAGCATGGACACCGGGACAGGGGGCTACGAGCAGTACTTC.

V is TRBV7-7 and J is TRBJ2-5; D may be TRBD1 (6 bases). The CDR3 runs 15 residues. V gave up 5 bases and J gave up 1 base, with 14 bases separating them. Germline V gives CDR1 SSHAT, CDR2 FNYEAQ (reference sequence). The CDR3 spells CASSPGTTSQETQYF. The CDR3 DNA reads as TGTGCCAGCAGCCCCGGGACAACCTCCCAAGAGACCCAGTACTTC.

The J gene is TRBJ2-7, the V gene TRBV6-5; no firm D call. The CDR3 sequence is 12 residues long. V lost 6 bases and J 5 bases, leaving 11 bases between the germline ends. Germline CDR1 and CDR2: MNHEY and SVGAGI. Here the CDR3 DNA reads TGTGCCAGCAGCCTTACCACGGACGAGCAGTACTTC. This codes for CASSLTTDEQYF.

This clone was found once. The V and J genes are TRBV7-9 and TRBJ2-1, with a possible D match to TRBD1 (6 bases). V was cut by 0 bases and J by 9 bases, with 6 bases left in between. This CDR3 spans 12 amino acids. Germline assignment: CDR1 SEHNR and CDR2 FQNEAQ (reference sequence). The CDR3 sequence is CASSLAGAEQFF. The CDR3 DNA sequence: TGTGCCAGCAGCTTAGCGGGGGCTGAGCAGTTCTTC. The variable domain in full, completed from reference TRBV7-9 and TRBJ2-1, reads DTGVSQNPRHKITKRGQNVTFRCDPISEHNRLYWYRQTLGQGPEFLTYFQNEAQLEKSRLLSDRFSAERPKGSFSTLEIQRTEQGDSAMYLCASSLAGAEQFFGPGTRLTVL.

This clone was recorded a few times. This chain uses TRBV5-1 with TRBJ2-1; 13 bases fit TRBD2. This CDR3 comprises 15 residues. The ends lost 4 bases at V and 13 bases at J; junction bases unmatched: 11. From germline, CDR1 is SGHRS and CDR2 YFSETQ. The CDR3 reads CASSAGTSGNRVQFF. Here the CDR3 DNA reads TGCGCCAGCAGCGCCGGGACTAGCGGGAACAGAGTTCAGTTCTTC.

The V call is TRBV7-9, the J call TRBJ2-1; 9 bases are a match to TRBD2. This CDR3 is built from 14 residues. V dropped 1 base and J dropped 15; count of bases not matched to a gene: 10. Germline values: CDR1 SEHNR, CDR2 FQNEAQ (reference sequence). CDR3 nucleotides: TGTGCCAGCAGCTTAGGTATTAGCGGGAGAAGGACGTTCTTC. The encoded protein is CASSLGISGRRTFF. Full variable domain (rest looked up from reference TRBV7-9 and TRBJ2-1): DTGVSQNPRHKITKRGQNVTFRCDPISEHNRLYWYRQTLGQGPEFLTYFQNEAQLEKSRLLSDRFSAERPKGSFSTLEIQRTEQGDSAMYLCASSLGISGRRTFFGPGTRLTVL.

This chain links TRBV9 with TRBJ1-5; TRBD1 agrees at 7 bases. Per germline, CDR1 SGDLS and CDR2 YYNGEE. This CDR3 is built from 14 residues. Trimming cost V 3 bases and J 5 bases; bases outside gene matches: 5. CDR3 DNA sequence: TGTGCCAGCAGCGCTCAAGACAGGGATCAGCCCCAGCATTTT. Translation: CASSAQDRDQPQHF.

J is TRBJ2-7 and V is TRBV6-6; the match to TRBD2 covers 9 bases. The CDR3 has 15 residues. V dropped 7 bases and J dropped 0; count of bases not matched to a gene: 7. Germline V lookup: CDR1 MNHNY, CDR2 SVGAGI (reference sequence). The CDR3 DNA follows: TGTGCCAGCACCGCGACTAGCGGATCCTCCTACGAGCAGTACTTC. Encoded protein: CASTATSGSSYEQYF.

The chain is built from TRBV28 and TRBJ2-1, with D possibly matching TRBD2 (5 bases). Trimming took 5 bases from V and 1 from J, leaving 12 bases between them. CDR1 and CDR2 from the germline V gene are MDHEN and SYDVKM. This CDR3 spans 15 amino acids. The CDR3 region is CASSPSRRSYNEQFF. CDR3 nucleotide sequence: TGTGCCAGCAGTCCCTCGAGGAGGTCCTACAATGAGCAGTTCTTC. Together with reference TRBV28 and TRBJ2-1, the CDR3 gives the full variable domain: DVKVTQSSRYLVKRTGEKVFLECVQDMDHENMFWYRQDPGLGLRLIYFSYDVKMKEKGDIPEGYSVSREKKERFSLILESASTNQTSMYLCASSPSRRSYNEQFFGPGTRLTVL.

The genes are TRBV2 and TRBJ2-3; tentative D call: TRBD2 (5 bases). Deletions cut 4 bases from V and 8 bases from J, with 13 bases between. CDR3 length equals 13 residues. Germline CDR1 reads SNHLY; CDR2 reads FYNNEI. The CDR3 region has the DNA TGTGCCAGCAGTGGTACCGACGGGATTACGCAGTATTTT. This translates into CASSGTDGITQYF.

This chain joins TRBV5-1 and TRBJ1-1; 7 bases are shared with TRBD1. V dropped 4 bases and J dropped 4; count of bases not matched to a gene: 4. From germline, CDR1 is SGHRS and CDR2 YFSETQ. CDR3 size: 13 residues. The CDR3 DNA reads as TGCGCCAGCAGCATCGGGACAGTCACTGAAGCTTTCTTT. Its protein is CASSIGTVTEAFF.

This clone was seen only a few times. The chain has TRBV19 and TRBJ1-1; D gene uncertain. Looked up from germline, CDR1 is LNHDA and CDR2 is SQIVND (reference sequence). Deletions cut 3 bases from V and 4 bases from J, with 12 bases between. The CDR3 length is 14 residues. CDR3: CASSIGGVGTEAFF. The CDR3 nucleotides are TGTGCCAGTAGTATCGGCGGAGTAGGCACTGAAGCTTTCTTT.

DNA of the CDR3: TGTGCCACTAAGGCGGGCGGGGGCAATCAGCCCCAGCATTTT. Translating it yields CATKAGGGNQPQHF. This chain connects TRBV19 to TRBJ1-5; D uncertain. CDR1 is LNHDA, CDR2 SQIVND, per germline (reference sequence). CDR3 length equals 14 residues. V lost 10 bases, J lost 2 bases, and 15 bases lay in between.

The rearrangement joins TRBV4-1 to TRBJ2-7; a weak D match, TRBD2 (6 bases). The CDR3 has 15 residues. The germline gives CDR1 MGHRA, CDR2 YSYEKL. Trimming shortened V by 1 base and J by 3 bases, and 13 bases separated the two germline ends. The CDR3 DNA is TGCGCCAGCAGCCAAGGACTAGACGGGGGCTACGAGCAGTACTTC. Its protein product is CASSQGLDGGYEQYF.

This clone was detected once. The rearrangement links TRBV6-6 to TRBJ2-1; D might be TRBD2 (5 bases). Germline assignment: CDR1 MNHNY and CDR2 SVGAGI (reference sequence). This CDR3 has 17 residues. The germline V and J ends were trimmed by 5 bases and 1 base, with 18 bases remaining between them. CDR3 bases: TGTGCCAGCAGTCTAAGGCCAGGAGAGCGGTCCTACAATGAGCAGTTCTTC. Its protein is CASSLRPGERSYNEQFF.